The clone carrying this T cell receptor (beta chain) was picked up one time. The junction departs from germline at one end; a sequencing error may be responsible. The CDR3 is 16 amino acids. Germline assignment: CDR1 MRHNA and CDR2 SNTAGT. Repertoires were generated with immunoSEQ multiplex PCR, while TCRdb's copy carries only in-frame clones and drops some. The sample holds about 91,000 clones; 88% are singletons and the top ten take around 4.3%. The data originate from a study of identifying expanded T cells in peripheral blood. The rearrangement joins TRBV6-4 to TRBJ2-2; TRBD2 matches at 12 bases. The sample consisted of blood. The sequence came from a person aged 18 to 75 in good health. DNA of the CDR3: TGTGCCAGCAGTTACTCGACTAGCGGGAGCACCGGGGAGCTGTTTTTT. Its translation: CASSYSTSGSTGELFF.